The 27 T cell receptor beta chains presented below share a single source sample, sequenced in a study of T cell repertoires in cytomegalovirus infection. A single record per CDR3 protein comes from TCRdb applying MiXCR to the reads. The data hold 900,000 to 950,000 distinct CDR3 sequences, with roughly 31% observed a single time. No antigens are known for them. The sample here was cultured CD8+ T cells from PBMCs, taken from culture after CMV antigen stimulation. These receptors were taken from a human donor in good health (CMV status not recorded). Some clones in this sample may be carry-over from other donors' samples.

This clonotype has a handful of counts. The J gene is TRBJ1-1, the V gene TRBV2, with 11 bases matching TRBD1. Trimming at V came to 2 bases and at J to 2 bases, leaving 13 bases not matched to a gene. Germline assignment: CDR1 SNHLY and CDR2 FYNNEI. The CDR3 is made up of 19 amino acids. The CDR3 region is CASSENLWGQGGPNTEAFF. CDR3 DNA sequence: TGTGCCAGCAGTGAAAACTTATGGGGACAGGGGGGCCCAAACACTGAAGCTTTCTTT.

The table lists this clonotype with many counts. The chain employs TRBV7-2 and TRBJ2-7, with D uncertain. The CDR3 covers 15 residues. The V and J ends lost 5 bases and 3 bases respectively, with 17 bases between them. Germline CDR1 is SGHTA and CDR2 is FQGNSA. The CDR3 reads CASSPRVTGVYEQYF. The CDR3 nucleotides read TGTGCCAGCAGCCCCCGGGTCACCGGAGTCTACGAGCAGTACTTC.

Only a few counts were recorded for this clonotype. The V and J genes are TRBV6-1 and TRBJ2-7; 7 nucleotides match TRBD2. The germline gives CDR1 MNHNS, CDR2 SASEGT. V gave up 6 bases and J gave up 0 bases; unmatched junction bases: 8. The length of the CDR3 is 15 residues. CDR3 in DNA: TGTGCCAGCAGGGGGTTGGCGGGGGACTCCTACGAGCAGTACGTC. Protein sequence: CASRGLAGDSYEQYV.

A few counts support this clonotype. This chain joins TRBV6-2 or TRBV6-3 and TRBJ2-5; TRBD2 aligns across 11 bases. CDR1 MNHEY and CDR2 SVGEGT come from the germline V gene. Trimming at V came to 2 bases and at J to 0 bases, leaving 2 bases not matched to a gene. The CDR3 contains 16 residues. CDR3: CASSYPGLADQETQYF. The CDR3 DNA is TGTGCCAGCAGTTACCCGGGACTAGCGGACCAAGAGACCCAGTACTTC.

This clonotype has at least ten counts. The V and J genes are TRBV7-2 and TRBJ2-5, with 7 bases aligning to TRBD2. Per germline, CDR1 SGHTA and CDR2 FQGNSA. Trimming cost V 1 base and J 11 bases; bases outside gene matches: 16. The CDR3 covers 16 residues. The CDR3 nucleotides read TGTGCCAGCAGCTTAGGGGACTCCACTAGCGCCCTTTATCAGTACTTC. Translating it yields CASSLGDSTSALYQYF.

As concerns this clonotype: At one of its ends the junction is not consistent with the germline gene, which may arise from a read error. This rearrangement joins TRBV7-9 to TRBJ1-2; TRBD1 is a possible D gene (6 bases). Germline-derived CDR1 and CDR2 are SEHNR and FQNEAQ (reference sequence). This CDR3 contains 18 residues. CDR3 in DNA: TGTGCCAACAGCTTAGGTGAAGGGACACTACTCGCTAACTATGGTTACACCTTC. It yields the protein CANSLGEGTLLANYGYTF.

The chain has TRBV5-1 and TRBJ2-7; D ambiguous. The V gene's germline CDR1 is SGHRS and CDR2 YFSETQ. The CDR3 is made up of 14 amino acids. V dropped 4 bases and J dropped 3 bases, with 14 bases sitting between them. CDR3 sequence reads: CASSLGPGVYEQYF. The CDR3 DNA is TGCGCCAGCAGCCTCGGACCTGGGGTCTACGAGCAGTACTTC.

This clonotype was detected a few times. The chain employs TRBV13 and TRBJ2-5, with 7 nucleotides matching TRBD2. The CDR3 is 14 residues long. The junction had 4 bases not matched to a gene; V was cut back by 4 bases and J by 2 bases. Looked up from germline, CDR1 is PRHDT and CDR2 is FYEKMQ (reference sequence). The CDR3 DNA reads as TGTGCCAGCAGCTCAGCGGGATTTCAAGAGACCCAGTACTTC. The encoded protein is CASSSAGFQETQYF.

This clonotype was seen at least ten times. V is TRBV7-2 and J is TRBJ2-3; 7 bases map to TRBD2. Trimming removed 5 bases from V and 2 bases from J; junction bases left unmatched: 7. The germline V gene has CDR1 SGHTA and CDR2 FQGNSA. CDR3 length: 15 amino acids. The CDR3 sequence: CASSPVAGLTDTQYF. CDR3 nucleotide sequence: TGTGCCAGCAGCCCGGTAGCGGGCCTCACAGATACGCAGTATTTT. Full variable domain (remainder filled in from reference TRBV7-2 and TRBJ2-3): GAGVSQSPSNKVTEKGKDVELRCDPISGHTALYWYRQSLGQGLEFLIYFQGNSAPDKSGLPSDRFSAERTGGSVSTLTIQRTQQEDSAVYLCASSPVAGLTDTQYFGPGTRLTVL.

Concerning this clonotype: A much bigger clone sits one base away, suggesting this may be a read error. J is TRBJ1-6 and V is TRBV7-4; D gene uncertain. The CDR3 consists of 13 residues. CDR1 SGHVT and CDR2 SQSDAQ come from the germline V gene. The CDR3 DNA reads TGTGCCAGCAGATGGAGAATTAATTCACCCATCCACTTT. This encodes CASRWRINSPIHF.

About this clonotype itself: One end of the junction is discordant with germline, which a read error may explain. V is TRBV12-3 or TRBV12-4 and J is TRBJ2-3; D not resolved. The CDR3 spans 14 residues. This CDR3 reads CASGLGGGADTQYF. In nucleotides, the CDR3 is TGTGCCAGCGGTTTAGGTGGTGGTGCAGATACGCAGTATTTT.

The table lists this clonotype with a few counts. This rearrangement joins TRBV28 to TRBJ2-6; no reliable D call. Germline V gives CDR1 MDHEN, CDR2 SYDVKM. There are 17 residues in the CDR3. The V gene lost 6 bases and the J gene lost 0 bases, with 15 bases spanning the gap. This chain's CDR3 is CASSRLAPSSGANVLTF. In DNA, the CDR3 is TGTGCCAGCAGCAGATTAGCCCCAAGCTCTGGGGCCAACGTCCTGACTTTC. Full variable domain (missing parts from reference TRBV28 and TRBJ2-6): DVKVTQSSRYLVKRTGEKVFLECVQDMDHENMFWYRQDPGLGLRLIYFSYDVKMKEKGDIPEGYSVSREKKERFSLILESASTNQTSMYLCASSRLAPSSGANVLTFGAGSRLTVL.

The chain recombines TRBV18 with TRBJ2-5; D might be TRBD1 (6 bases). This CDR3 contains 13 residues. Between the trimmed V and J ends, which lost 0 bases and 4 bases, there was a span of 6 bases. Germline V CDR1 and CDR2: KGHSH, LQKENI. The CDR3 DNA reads TGTGCCAGCTCACCACCGGGGGCAGAGACCCAGTACTTC. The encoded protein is CASSPPGAETQYF.

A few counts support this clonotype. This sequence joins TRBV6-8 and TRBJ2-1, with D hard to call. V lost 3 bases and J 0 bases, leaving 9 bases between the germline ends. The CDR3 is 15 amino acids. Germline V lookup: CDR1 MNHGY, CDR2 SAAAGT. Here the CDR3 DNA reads TGTGCCAGCAGTTATGGGCACTACTCCTACAATGAGCAGTTCTTC. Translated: CASSYGHYSYNEQFF.

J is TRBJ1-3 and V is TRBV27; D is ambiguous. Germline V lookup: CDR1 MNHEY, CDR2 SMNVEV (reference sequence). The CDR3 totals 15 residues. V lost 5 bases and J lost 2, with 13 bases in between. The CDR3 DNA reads TGTGCCAGCAGTAAGGGAACGACGCCTGGAAACACCATATATTTT. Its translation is CASSKGTTPGNTIYF.

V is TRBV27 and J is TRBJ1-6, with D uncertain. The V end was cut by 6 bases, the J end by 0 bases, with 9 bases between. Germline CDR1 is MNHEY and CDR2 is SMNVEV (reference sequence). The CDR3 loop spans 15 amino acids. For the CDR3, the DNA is TGTGCCAGCAGCGACCCCAGCTCCTATAATTCACCCCTCCACTTT. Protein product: CASSDPSSYNSPLHF.

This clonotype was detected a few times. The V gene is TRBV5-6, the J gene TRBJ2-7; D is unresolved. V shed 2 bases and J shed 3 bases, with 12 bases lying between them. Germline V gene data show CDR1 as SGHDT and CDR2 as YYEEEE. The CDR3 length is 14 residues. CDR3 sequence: CASSFSLGRYEQYF. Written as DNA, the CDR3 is TGTGCCAGCAGCTTTTCGCTAGGGCGCTACGAGCAGTACTTC.

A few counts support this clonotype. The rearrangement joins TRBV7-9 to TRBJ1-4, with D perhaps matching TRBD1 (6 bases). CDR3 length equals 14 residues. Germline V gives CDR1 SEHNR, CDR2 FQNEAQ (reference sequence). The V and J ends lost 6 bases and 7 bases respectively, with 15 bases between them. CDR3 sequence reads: CASRDGTRGEKLFF. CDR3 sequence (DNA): TGTGCCAGCAGAGACGGGACACGCGGTGAAAAACTGTTTTTT.

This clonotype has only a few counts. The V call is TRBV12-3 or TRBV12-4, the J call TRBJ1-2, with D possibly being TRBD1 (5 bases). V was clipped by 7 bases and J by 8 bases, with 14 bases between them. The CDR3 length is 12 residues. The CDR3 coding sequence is TGTGCCAGCACCCTAGGGGCGGTGGGCTACACCTTC. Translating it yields CASTLGAVGYTF.

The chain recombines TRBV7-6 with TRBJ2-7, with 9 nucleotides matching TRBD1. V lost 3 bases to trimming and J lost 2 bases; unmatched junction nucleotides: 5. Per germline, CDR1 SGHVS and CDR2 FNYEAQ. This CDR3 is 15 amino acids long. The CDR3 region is CASSLGGTGTYEQYF. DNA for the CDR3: TGTGCCAGCAGCTTGGGCGGGACAGGGACCTACGAGCAGTACTTC. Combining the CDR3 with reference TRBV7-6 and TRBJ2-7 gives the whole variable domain GAGVSQSPRYKVTKRGQDVALRCDPISGHVSLYWYRQALGQGPEFLTYFNYEAQQDKSGLPNDRFSAERPEGSISTLTIQRTEQRDSAMYRCASSLGGTGTYEQYFGPGTRLTVT.

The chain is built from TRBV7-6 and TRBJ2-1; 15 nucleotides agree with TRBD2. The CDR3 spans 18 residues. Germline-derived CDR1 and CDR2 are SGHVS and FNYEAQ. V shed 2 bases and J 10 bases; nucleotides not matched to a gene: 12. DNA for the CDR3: TGTGCCAGCAGCTTAAGGGTCTCCGGACTAGCGGGGGGGGGCGAGCAGTTCTTC. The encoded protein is CASSLRVSGLAGGGEQFF.

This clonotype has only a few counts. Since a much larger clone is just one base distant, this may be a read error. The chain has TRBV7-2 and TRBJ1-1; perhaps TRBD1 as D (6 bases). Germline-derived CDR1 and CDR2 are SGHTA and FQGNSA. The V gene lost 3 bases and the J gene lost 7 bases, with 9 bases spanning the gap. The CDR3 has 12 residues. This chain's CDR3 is CASSFVDSEAFF. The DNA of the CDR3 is TGTGCCAGCAGCTTTGTGGACAGTGAAGCTTTCTTT.

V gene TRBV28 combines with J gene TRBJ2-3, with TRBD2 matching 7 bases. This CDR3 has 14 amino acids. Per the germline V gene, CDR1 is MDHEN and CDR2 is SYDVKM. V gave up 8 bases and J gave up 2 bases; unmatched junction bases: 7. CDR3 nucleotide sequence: TGTGCCAGCCTCGGAGCGGGGATCACAGATACGCAGTATTTT. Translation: CASLGAGITDTQYF.

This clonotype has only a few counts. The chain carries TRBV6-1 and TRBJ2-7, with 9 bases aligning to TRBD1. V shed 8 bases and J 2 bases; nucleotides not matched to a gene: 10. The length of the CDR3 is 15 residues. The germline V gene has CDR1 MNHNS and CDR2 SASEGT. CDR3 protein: CASGARDRETYEQYF. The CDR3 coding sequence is TGTGCCAGCGGGGCCCGGGACAGGGAAACCTACGAGCAGTACTTC.

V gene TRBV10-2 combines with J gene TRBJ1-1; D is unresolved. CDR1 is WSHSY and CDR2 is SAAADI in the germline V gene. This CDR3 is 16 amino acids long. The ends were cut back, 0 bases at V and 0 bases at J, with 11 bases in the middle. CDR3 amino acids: CASSESWGSMNTEAFF. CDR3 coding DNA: TGCGCCAGCAGTGAGTCTTGGGGAAGCATGAACACTGAAGCTTTCTTT.

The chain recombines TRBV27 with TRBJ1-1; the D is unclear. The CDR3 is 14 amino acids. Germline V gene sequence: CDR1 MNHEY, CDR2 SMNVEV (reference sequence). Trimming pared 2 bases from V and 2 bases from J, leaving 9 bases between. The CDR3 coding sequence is TGTGCCAGCAGTTTACGGCGGATTAACACTGAAGCTTTCTTT. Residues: CASSLRRINTEAFF.

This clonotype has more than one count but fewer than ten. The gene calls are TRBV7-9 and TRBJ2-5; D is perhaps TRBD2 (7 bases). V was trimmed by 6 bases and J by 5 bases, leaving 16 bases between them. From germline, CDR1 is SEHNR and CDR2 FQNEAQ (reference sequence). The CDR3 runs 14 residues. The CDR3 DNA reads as TGTGCCAGCAGAGAAGGGGGGGCCCTGGAGACCCAGTACTTC. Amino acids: CASREGGALETQYF.